The entry that follows covers one T cell receptor (beta chain) sequence. The data belong to a study of long-term antiretroviral therapy in people with HIV. An immunoSEQ assay, version v3.0, was performed at survey level. The assay was immunoSEQ multiplex PCR, and TCRdb's table has in-frame clones only and misses some. The table has some 31,000 clones, around 97% seen once; the top ten hold 2.5% to 3%. The germline V and J ends were trimmed by 3 bases and 0 bases, with 6 bases remaining between them. The germline V gene encodes CDR1 SGHKS and CDR2 YYEKEE (reference sequence). CDR3 size: 14 residues. The clonotype comes from a man aged 30 to 45 with HIV. The material was unsorted PBMCs, obtained 6.9 years after starting antiretroviral therapy. The V and J genes are TRBV5-5 and TRBJ1-4; D is unresolved. CDR3: CASSSEATNEKLFF. In DNA, the CDR3 is TGTGCCAGCAGCTCCGAAGCAACTAATGAAAAACTGTTTTTT.